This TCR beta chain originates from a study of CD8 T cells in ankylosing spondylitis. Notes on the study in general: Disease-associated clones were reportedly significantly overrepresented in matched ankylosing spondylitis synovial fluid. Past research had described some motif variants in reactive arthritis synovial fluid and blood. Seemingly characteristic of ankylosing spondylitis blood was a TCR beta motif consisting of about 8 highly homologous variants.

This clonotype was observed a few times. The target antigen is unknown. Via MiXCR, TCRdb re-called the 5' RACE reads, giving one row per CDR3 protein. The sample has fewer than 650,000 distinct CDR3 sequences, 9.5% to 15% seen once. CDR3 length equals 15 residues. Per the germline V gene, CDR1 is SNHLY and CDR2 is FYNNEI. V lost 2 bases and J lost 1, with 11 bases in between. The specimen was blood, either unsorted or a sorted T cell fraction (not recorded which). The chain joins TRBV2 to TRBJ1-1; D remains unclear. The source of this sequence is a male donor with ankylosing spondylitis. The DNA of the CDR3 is TGTGCCAGCAGTGAATACCAGATCTCGAACACTGAAGCTTTCTTT. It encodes CASSEYQISNTEAFF. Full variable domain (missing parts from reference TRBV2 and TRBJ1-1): EPEVTQTPSHQVTQMGQEVILRCVPISNHLYFYWYRQILGQKVEFLVSFYNNEISEKSEIFDDQFSVERPDGSNFTLKIRSTKLEDSAMYFCASSEYQISNTEAFFGQGTRLTVV.